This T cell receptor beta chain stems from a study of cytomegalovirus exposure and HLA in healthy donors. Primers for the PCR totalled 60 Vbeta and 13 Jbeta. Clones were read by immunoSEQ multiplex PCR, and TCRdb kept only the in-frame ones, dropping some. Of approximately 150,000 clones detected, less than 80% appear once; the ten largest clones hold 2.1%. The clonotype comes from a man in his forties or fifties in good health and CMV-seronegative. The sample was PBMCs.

This CDR3 reads CASSRGGTSGRAGNEQFF. The DNA of the CDR3 is TGTGCCAGCAGCCGAGGGGGGACTAGCGGGAGAGCGGGCAATGAGCAGTTCTTC. This chain uses TRBV27 with TRBJ2-1, with 14 bases matching TRBD2. This CDR3 spans 18 amino acids. In germline, CDR1 is MNHEY, CDR2 SMNVEV (reference sequence). J gave up 6 bases and V 6 bases, and 13 bases lay outside the gene matches.